This T cell receptor (beta chain) stems from a study of blood T cell repertoires in COVID-19. Whole-study context: Some COVID-19 samples were acute and others convalescent; all came from the United States, Italy and Spain. In each case, the material was cDNA or gDNA derived from T cells, B-cell-depleted T cells, or PBMCs.

This CDR3 has 15 residues. Germline CDR1 is MDHEN and CDR2 is SYDVKM. Trimming cost V 7 bases and J 7 bases; bases outside gene matches: 12. Per the authors' pipeline: Reference gene primer amplification gave estimated nucleated cell counts. Assay used: immunoSEQ multiplex PCR; TCRdb lists only in-frame clones, some missing. V and J calls and clone size are as listed in that table; D and trimming were resolved from the DNA. This table has some 100,000 clones, 85% appearing once. The genes are TRBV28 and TRBJ2-1, with 8 bases fitting TRBD2. The TCR sequence derives from a woman aged 65 to 85 with active or convalescent COVID-19. The sample taken for sequencing was peripheral blood. The CDR3, as DNA: TGTGCCAGCAACCAGGGGCGGGGGGCCCGAAATGAGCAGTTCTTC. Translated, it gives CASNQGRGARNEQFF.